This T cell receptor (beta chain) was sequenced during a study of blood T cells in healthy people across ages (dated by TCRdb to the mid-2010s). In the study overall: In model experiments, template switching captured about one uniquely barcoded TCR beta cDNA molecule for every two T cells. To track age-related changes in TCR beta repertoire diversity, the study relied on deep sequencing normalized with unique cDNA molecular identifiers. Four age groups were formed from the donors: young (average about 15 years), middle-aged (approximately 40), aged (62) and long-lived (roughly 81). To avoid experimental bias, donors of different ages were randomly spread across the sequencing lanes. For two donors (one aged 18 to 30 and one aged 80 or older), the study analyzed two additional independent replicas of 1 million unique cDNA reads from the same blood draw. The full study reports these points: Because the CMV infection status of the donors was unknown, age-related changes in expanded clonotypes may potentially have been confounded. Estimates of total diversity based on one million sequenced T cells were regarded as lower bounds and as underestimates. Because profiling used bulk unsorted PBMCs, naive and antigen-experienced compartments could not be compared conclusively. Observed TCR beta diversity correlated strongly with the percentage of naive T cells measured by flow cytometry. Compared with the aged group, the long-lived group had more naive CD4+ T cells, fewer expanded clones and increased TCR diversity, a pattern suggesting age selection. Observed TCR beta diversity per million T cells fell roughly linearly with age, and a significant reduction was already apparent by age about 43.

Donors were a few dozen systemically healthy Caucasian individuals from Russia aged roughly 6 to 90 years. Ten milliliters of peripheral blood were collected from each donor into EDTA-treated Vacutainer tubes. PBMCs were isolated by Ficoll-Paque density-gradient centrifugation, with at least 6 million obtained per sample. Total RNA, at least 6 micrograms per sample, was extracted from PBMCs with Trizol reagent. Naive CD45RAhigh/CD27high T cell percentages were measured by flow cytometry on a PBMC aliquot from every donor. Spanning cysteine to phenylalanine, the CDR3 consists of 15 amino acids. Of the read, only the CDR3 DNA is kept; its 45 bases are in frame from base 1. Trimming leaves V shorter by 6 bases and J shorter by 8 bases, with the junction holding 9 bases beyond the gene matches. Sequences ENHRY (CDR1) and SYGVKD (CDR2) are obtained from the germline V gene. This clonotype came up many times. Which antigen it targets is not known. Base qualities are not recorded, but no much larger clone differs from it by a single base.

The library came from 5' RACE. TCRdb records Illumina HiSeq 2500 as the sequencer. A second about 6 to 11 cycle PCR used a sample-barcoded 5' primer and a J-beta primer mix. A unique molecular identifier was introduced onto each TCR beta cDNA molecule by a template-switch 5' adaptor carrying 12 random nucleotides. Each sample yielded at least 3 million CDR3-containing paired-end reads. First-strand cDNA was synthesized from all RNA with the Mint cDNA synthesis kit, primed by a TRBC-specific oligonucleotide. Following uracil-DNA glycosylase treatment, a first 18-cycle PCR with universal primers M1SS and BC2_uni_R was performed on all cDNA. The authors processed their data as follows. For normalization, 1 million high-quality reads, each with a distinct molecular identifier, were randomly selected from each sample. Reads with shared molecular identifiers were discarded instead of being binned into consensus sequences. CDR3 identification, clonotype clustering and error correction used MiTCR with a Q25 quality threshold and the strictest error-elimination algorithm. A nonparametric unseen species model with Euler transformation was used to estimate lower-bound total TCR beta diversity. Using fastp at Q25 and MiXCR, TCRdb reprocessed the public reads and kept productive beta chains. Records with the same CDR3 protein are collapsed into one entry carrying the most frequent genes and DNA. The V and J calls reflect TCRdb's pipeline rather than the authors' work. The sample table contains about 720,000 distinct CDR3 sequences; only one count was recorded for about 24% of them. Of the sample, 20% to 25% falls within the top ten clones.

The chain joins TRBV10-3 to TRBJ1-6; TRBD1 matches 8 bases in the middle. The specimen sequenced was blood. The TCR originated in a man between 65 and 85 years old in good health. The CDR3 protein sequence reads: CAISDRGGVDSPLHF. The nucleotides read TGTGCCATCAGCGACAGGGGCGGTGTGGATTCACCCCTCCACTTT.